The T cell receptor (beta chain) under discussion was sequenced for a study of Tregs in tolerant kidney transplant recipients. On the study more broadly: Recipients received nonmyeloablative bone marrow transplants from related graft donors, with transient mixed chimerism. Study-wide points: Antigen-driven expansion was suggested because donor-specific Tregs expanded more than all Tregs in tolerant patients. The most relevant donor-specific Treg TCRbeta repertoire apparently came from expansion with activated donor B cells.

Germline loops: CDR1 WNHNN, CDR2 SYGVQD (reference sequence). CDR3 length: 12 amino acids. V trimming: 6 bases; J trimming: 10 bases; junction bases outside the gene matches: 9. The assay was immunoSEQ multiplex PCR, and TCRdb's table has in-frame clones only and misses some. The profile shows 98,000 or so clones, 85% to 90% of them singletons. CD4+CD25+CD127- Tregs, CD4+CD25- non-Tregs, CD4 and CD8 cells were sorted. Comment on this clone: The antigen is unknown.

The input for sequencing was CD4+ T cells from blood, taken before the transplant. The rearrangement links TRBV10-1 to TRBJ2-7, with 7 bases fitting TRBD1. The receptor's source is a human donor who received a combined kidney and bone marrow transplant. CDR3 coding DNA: TGCGCCAGCAGCCAGACAGGGTTGGTCCAGTACTTC. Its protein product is CASSQTGLVQYF.